Listed below are T cell receptor beta chains from one sample, sequenced in a study of human T cells and chemical hapten exposure. In TCRdb, the RACE reads were re-called with MiXCR into one record per CDR3 protein. The sample records approximately 370,000 distinct CDR3 sequences, about 5.4% being singletons. Material: whole blood, obtained in connection with sensitization to the hapten diphenylcyclopropenone (DPC). The receptors shown here come from a woman between 18 and 29 years old with alopecia areata. Some clones in this sample may be carry-over from other donors' samples. Each CDR3 is given with its conserved first and last residue. A D gene is named only where the DNA matches it firmly. Rows may omit the clone size; those that give it use once, few, many or a size class.

TRBJ1-4 - - TRBV27 TGTGCCAGCAGTTTAGCCTCCCGCCCCATTCGGCTGTTTTTT CASSLASRPIRLFF
TRBJ2-1 many - TRBV7-6 TGTGCCAGCAGCTCAGAGGGACGCCACTCCTACAATGAGCAGTTCTTC CASSSEGRHSYNEQFF
TRBJ1-5 many TRBD1 TRBV6-5 TGTGCCAGCAGTTACTCGAGGGACAGTTATCAGCCCCAGCATTTT CASSYSRDSYQPQHF
TRBJ1-2 many TRBD1 TRBV4-3 TGCGCCAGCAGCCAAGATGACAGGGTGAGTGGCTACACCTTC CASSQDDRVSGYTF
TRBJ2-3 few - TRBV7-9 TGTGCCAGCAGCCGCTCAGGGACAGATACGCAGTATTTT CASSRSGTDTQYF
TRBJ2-1 many - TRBV15 TGTGCCACCAGCAGAGATAGTACGGGGGAGCAGTTCTTC CATSRDSTGEQFF
TRBJ1-1 once - TRBV11-2 TGTGCCAGCAGTCCTTTGGGGGAGGGGGCTGAAGCTTTCTTT CASSPLGEGAEAFF
TRBJ2-5 few - TRBV6-1 TGTGCCAGCAGTGAAGGCTGGGTCCAAGAGACCCAGTACTTC CASSEGWVQETQYF
TRBJ2-3 - TRBD2 TRBV5-6 TGTGCCAGCAGCTTGCTTAGCGGGGGACCAGATACGCAGTATTTT CASSLLSGGPDTQYF
TRBJ2-2 many - TRBV24-1 TGTGCCACCAGTCAGGGAAGTAACGGGGAGCTGTTTTTT CATSQGSNGELFF
TRBJ2-7 - - TRBV20-1 TGCAGTGCTAGGGGACGACGTCCAGGGGGGGTAACCTACGAGCAGTACTTC CSARGRRPGGVTYEQYF
TRBJ1-5 - - TRBV7-8 TGTGCCAGCAGCACAAGGGGTAATAATCAGCCCCAGCATTTT CASSTRGNNQPQHF
TRBJ1-1 many TRBD1 TRBV10-2 TGCGCCAGCAGTGAACAGGGGGGACGGAACACTGAAGCTTTCTTT CASSEQGGRNTEAFF
TRBJ2-1 many - TRBV7-9 TGTGCCAGCAGAAGCGTGGGGGGTGAGCAGTTCTTC CASRSVGGEQFF
TRBJ2-7 many TRBD1 TRBV20-1 TGCAGTGCTAGACCTGGGACAGGCTACGAGCAGTACTTC CSARPGTGYEQYF
TRBJ2-3 few - TRBV5-6 TGTGCCAGCAGCTTCGAGCAGGGCGTGGGCACAGATACGCAGTATTTT CASSFEQGVGTDTQYF
TRBJ2-1 many TRBD1 TRBV28 TGTGCCAGCAGGGCAGGGGGCGGCTCCTACAATGAGCAGTTCTTC CASRAGGGSYNEQFF
TRBJ2-1 - - TRBV11-2 TGTGCCAGCAGCCCGATGACGACGGGGAACAATGAGCAGTTCTTC CASSPMTTGNNEQFF
TRBJ1-2 - - TRBV12-3/TRBV12-4 TGTGCCAGCAGTTTAGGGTCCAGGGGAGAAGGCTACACCTTC CASSLGSRGEGYTF
TRBJ1-2 few - TRBV7-8 TGTGCCAGCAGCTTAGTAGGCTCAGCAGCTTCTAACTATGGCTACACCTTC CASSLVGSAASNYGYTF
TRBJ1-6 - - TRBV29-1 TGCAGCGTGTCTGGGGGTGAAGGTTCACCCCTCCACTTT CSVSGGEGSPLHF
TRBJ2-7 - TRBD1 TRBV6-5 TGTGCCAGCAGTCCGGGACAGGGTATCTACGAGCAGTACTTC CASSPGQGIYEQYF
TRBJ1-6 many - TRBV7-8 TGTGCCAGCAGCCCTAGGGGAACAGGGTCTAATTCACCCCTCCACTTT CASSPRGTGSNSPLHF
TRBJ2-7 - TRBD2 TRBV9 TGTGCCAGCAGCGTAGGGACTAGCGGGGACTTCTACGAGCAGTACTTC CASSVGTSGDFYEQYF
TRBJ1-1 - - TRBV6-6 TGTGCCAGCACCTCCGGGACTGAAGCTTTCTTT CASTSGTEAFF
TRBJ2-3 - - TRBV2 TGTGCCAGCAACGGACCTACTATATCAGATACGCAGTATTTT CASNGPTISDTQYF
TRBJ1-1 - TRBD1 TRBV18 TGTGCCAGCTCACCATCGACAGGGGCCTTGAACACTGAAGCTTTCTTT CASSPSTGALNTEAFF
TRBJ2-7 few TRBD1 TRBV10-3 TGTGCCATCAGACAGGGGTCCCCCTACGAGCAGTACTTC CAIRQGSPYEQYF
TRBJ1-5 few - TRBV28 TGTGCCAGCAGCCCCCCGAAAGGGTATAATCAGCCCCAGCATTTT CASSPPKGYNQPQHF
TRBJ2-1 few TRBD2 TRBV7-3 TGTGCCAGCAGCTTACGCCCTAGCGGGGTAAATGAGCAGTTCTTC CASSLRPSGVNEQFF
TRBJ1-2 many TRBD1 TRBV15 TGTGCCACCAGCAGCCTAGACAGGGGCTATGGCTACACCTTC CATSSLDRGYGYTF
TRBJ2-2 few - TRBV6-5 TGTGCCAGCAGTATAGTTAAGCCCGGGGAGCTGTTTTTT CASSIVKPGELFF
TRBJ2-2 - TRBD2 TRBV29-1 TGCAGCGCTCGGAAAGCGGGGGGGCACACCGGGGAGCTGTTTTTT CSARKAGGHTGELFF
TRBJ1-4 many TRBD1 TRBV7-8 TGTGCCAGCAGCTTCGGACAGGGACCTAATGAAAAACTGTTTTTT CASSFGQGPNEKLFF
TRBJ2-5 few - TRBV2 TGTGCCAGCAGTGAAGTTGGAAGTGAGGGTGAGGCCCAGTACTTC CASSEVGSEGEAQYF
TRBJ1-1 few - TRBV2 TGTGCCAGCAGTCAGGGGAAGGCCACTGAAGCTTTCTTT CASSQGKATEAFF
TRBJ2-7 few - TRBV29-1 TGCAGCGTTGAAGTAGGGCCAAGCGGCGAGCAGTACTTC CSVEVGPSGEQYF
TRBJ2-3 many - TRBV4-3 TGCGCCAGCAGCCAAGACGACGGTACTAGCACAGATACGCAGTATTTT CASSQDDGTSTDTQYF
TRBJ1-1 many - TRBV5-1 TGCGCCAGCAGTTCGGGACACACCTCAATTGACGGTGAAGCTTTCTTT CASSSGHTSIDGEAFF
TRBJ1-1 - - TRBV12-3/TRBV12-4 TGTGCCAGCAGTTTAAATCTCGGGGAGGAGGCTTTCTTT CASSLNLGEEAFF
TRBJ1-6 few - TRBV4-3 TGCGCCAGCAGTCCCGAGCGGGGCGCCTATAATTCACCCCTCCACTTT CASSPERGAYNSPLHF
TRBJ2-5 once TRBD2 TRBV18 TGTGCCAGCTCCCCTCAGACTAGCGGGCAAGAGACCCAGTACTTC CASSPQTSGQETQYF
TRBJ2-5 many TRBD1 TRBV6-2/TRBV6-3 TGTGCCAGCAGTTACGGGGACAGCCACCAAGAGACCCAGTACTTC CASSYGDSHQETQYF
TRBJ1-5 - - TRBV2 TGTGCCAGCAGTGGGGATGTGCCCCAGCATTTT CASSGDVPQHF
TRBJ2-7 - TRBD1 TRBV5-1 TGCGCCAGCAGCTCCCGGACAGGGCGTGAGCAGTACTTC CASSSRTGREQYF
TRBJ1-4 many - TRBV7-2 TGTGCCAGCAGCCAGCGGGGGGGTAGGCTTGAAAAACTGTTTTTT CASSQRGGRLEKLFF
TRBJ1-5 few - TRBV6-2/TRBV6-3 TGTGCCAGCAGGGACAGAAGCAATCAGCCCCAGCATTTT CASRDRSNQPQHF
TRBJ1-1 few - TRBV6-5 TGTGCCAGCAGTTACTCGGAGGTTCCGAACACTGAAGCTTTCTTT CASSYSEVPNTEAFF
TRBJ1-1 - - TRBV5-1 TGCGCCAGCAGCCGGACAGTTTTAGTGCCCAGGAACACTGAAGCTTTCTTT CASSRTVLVPRNTEAFF
TRBJ1-2 few - TRBV4-3 TGCGCCAGCAGCCAAGATTTCTCAGGGCAATATGGCTACACCTTC CASSQDFSGQYGYTF
TRBJ2-5 many - TRBV7-9 TGTGCCAGCAGCCCCGACTACCAAGAGACCCAGTACTTC CASSPDYQETQYF
TRBJ1-1 few TRBD1 TRBV6-5 TGTGCCAGCAGTTCTCGGGGGACAGGGCGATCAACTGAAGCTTTCTTT CASSSRGTGRSTEAFF
TRBJ2-3 many - TRBV5-1 TGCGCCAGCAGCTTCCGACAGTTCGTAGATACGCAGTATTTT CASSFRQFVDTQYF
TRBJ1-5 - - TRBV20-1 TGCAGTGCTAGTTTGCAAAACAGGAACAATCAGCCCCAACATTTT CSASLQNRNNQPQHF